The rows below give T cell receptor beta chains drawn from one sample of a study of blood T cells in healthy people across ages. In TCRdb, the 5' RACE reads were re-called with MiXCR into one record per CDR3 protein. The data show 600,000 to 800,000 distinct CDR3 sequences, with around 21% seen just once and roughly 3.9% held by the top ten. Sequencing was performed on blood. Every receptor here comes from a man aged 65 to 79 in good health. The CDR3 runs from the conserved cysteine through the conserved F or W. The D gene is left open where the match is weak. A clone size is listed for some rows: how often the clone was seen (once, few, many), or a class if it is expanded.

D gene,clone size,J gene,V gene,CDR3 protein,CDR3 DNA
.,.,TRBJ1-4,TRBV18,CASSPTGTSNEKLFF,TGTGCCAGCTCACCAACCGGGACATCTAATGAAAAACTGTTTTTT
TRBD1,.,TRBJ1-4,TRBV6-5,CASSPTGRDEKLFF,TGTGCCAGCAGTCCGACAGGGAGAGATGAAAAACTGTTTTTT
TRBD2,.,TRBJ2-7,TRBV20-1,CSARDKGLAAGYEQYF,TGCAGTGCTAGAGATAAGGGACTAGCGGCGGGCTACGAGCAGTACTTC
TRBD2,few,TRBJ2-1,TRBV7-9,CASSLDNLAGSSYNEQFF,TGTGCCAGCAGCTTAGATAATCTAGCGGGAAGCTCCTACAATGAGCAGTTCTTC
.,few,TRBJ1-1,TRBV18,CASSPRPTGDTEAFF,TGTGCCAGCTCTCCCAGACCTACGGGGGACACTGAAGCTTTCTTT
.,few,TRBJ2-1,TRBV18,CASSPREEGNEQFF,TGTGCCAGCTCACCACGGGAGGAGGGCAATGAGCAGTTCTTC
.,.,TRBJ2-7,TRBV11-2,CASGQTAEQYF,TGTGCCAGCGGTCAGACCGCCGAGCAGTACTTC
.,many,TRBJ2-3,TRBV29-1,CSVENIDTQYF,TGCAGCGTAGAAAATATAGATACGCAGTATTTT
.,.,TRBJ1-1,TRBV20-1,CSARDLRGLQTEAFF,TGCAGTGCTAGAGATCTAAGGGGTTTACAGACTGAAGCTTTCTTT
.,.,TRBJ2-4,TRBV28,CASSDDSGRKTKDIQYF,TGTGCCAGCAGTGACGACTCAGGGAGGAAAACCAAAGACATTCAGTACTTC
.,few,TRBJ2-1,TRBV11-1,CASSSGVGSYNEQFF,TGTGCCAGCAGCTCAGGGGTAGGATCCTACAATGAGCAGTTCTTC
TRBD1,.,TRBJ2-1,TRBV18,CASSPGGTGGKNEQFF,TGTGCCAGCTCACCTGGCGGGACAGGGGGCAAGAATGAGCAGTTCTTC
.,few,TRBJ1-2,TRBV25-1,CASSERENYGYTF,TGTGCCAGCAGTGAACGGGAGAACTATGGCTACACCTTC
TRBD1,.,TRBJ2-7,TRBV29-1,CSVGGQGTYEQYF,TGCAGCGTTGGGGGACAGGGGACCTACGAGCAGTACTTC
.,few,TRBJ1-1,TRBV5-1,CASSANPGATNTEAFF,TGCGCCAGCAGCGCGAACCCGGGGGCTACGAACACTGAAGCTTTCTTT
TRBD1,.,TRBJ2-3,TRBV20-1,CSGDRVTDTQYF,TGCAGTGGAGACAGGGTCACAGATACGCAGTATTTT
TRBD2,.,TRBJ2-2,TRBV28,CASSLNGRALNGELFF,TGTGCCAGCAGTTTAAACGGGAGGGCCCTGAACGGGGAGCTGTTTTTT
.,few,TRBJ2-2,TRBV5-1,CASSLVDLPNTGELFF,TGCGCCAGCAGCTTGGTTGACCTTCCTAACACCGGGGAGCTGTTTTTT
.,many,TRBJ2-1,TRBV3-1,CASSQNDRFSEQFF,TGTGCCAGCAGCCAAAATGACAGGTTTAGTGAGCAGTTCTTC
.,.,TRBJ1-1,TRBV3-1,CASSHGYGAGTIEAFF,TGTGCCAGCAGCCACGGTTACGGGGCAGGGACAATTGAAGCTTTCTTT
TRBD2,.,TRBJ2-1,TRBV7-2,CASSSSGGACNEQFF,TGTGCCAGCAGCTCCAGCGGGGGGGCCTGCAATGAGCAGTTCTTC
TRBD2,few,TRBJ2-3,TRBV28,CASSSLTGGIDTQYF,TGTGCCAGCAGTTCCCTTACGGGAGGAATAGATACGCAGTATTTT